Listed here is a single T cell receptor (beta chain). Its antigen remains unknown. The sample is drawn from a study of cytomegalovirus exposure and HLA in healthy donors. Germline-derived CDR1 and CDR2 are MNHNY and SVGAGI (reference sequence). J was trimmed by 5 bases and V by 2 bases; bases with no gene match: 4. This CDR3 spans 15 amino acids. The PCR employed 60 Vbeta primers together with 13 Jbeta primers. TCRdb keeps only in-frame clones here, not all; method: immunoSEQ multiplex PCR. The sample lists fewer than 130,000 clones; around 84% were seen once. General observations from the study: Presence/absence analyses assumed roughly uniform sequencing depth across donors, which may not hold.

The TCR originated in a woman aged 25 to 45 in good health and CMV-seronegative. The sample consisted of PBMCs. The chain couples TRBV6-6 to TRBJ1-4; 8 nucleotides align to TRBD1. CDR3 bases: TGTGCCAGCAGTTACGGACAGGGCGGGAATGAAAAACTGTTTTTT. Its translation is CASSYGQGGNEKLFF.